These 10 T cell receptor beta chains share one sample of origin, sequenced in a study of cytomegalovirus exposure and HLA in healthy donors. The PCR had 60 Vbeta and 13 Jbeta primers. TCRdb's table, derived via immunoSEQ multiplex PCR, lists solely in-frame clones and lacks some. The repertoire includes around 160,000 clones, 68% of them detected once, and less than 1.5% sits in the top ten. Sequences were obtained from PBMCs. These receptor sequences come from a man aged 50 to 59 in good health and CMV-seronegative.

This CDR3 reads CASSLASGGRRQYF. As DNA, the CDR3 is TGTGCCAGCAGTTTAGCTAGCGGGGGGAGAAGGCAGTATTTT. The gene calls are TRBV28 and TRBJ2-3, with 11 bases fitting TRBD2. CDR1 is MDHEN and CDR2 is SYDVKM in the germline V gene. Unmatched junction bases numbered 6, after V lost 2 bases and J lost 11 bases. The CDR3 sequence is 14 residues long.

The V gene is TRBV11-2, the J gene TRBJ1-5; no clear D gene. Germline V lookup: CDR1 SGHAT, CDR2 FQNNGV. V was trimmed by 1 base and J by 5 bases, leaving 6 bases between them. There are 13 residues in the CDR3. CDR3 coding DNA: TGTGCCAGCAGCTTAGGAGAGGATCAGCCCCAGCATTTT. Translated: CASSLGEDQPQHF.

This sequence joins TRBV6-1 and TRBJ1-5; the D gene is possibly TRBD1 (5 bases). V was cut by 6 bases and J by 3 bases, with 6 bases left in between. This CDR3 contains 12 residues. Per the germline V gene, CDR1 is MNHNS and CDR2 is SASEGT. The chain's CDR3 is CASRDNNQPQHF. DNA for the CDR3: TGTGCCAGCAGGGACAACAATCAGCCCCAGCATTTT.

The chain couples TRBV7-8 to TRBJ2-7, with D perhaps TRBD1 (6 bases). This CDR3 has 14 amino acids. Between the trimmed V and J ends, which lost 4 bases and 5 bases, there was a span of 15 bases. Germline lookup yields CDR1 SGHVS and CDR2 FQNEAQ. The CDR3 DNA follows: TGTGCCAGCAGCTCCAGTGGGGACATCGACGAGCAGTACTTC. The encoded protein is CASSSSGDIDEQYF.

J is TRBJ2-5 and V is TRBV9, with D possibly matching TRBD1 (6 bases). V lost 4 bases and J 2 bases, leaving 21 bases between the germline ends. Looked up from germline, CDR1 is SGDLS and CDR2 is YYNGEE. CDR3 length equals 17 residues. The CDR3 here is CASSPQGGRGPQETQYF. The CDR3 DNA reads TGTGCCAGCAGCCCCCAAGGTGGCAGGGGTCCGCAAGAGACCCAGTACTTC.

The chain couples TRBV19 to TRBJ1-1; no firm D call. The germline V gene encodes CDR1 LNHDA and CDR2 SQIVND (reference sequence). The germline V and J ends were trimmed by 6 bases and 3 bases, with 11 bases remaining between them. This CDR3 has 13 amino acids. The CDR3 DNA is TGTGCCAGTAGCATCCAGACTTACACTGAAGCTTTCTTT. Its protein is CASSIQTYTEAFF.

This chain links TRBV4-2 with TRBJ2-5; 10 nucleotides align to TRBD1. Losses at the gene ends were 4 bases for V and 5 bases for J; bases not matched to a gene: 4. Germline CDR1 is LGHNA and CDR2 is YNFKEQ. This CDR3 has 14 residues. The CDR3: CASSRGQGFETQYF. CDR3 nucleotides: TGTGCCAGCAGCCGGGGACAGGGGTTTGAGACCCAGTACTTC.

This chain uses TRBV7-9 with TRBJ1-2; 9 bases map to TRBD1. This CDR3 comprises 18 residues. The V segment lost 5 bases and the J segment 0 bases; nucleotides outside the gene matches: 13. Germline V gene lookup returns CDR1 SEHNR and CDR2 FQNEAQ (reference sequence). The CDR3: CASSSNPGQGTSNYGYTF. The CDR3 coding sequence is TGTGCCAGCAGCAGCAACCCGGGACAGGGCACTTCTAACTATGGCTACACCTTC.

CDR3 residues: CASSYSGSYEQYF. The CDR3 bases are TGTGCCAGCAGCTATTCAGGTTCCTACGAGCAGTACTTC. The genes are TRBV5-6 and TRBJ2-7; no firm D call. Germline lookup yields CDR1 SGHDT and CDR2 YYEEEE. CDR3 length: 13 amino acids. V was shortened by 3 bases and J by 1 base, with 8 bases between the two germline ends.

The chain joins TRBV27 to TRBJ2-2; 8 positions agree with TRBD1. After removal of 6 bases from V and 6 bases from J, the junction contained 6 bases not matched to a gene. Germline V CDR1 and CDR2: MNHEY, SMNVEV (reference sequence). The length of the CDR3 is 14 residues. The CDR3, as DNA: TGTGCCAGCAGCCGACAGGGGAAGGCCGGGGAGCTGTTTTTT. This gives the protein CASSRQGKAGELFF.